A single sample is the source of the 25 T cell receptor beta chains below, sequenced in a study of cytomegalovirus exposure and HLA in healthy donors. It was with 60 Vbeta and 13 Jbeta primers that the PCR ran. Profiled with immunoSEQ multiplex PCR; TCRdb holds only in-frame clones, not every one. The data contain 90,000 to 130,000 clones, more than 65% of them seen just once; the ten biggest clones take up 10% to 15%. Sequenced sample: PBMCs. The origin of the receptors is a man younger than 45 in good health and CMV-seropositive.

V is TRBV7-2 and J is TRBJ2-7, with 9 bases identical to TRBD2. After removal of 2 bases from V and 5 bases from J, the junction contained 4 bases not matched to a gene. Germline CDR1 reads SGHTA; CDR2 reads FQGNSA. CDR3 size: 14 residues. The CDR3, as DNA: TGTGCCAGCAGCTTAAGGGCGGGGGGGAACGAGCAGTACTTC. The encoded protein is CASSLRAGGNEQYF.

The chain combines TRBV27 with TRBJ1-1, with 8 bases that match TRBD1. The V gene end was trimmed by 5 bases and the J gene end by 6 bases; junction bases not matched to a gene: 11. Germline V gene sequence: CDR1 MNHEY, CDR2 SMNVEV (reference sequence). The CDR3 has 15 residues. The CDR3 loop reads CASSTGGPWFAEAFF. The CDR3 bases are TGTGCCAGCAGTACAGGGGGACCGTGGTTTGCTGAAGCTTTCTTT.

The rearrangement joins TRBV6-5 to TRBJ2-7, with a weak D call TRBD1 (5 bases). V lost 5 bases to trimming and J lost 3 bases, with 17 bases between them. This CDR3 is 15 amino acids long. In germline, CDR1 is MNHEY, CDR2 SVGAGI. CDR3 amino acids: CASSAGPPPYYEQYF. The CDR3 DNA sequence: TGTGCCAGCAGTGCAGGGCCCCCACCCTACTACGAGCAGTACTTC.

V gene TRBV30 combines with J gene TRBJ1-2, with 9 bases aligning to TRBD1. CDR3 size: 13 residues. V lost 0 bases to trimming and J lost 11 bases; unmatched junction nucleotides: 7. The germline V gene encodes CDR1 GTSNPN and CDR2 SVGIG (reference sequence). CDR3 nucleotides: TGTGCCTGGAGTGTACGGGGACAGGGCCAATACACCTTC. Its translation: CAWSVRGQGQYTF.

The CDR3 region is CSATKEGAGDSGDTQYF. CDR3 sequence (DNA): TGCAGCGCTACGAAGGAGGGAGCGGGGGATAGCGGAGATACGCAGTATTTT. V gene TRBV29-1 combines with J gene TRBJ2-3, with 8 bases that match TRBD2. Per germline, CDR1 SQVTM and CDR2 ANQGSEA. The CDR3 runs to 17 residues. V shed 7 bases, J shed 5 bases, and the junction held 20 bases outside the gene matches.

The CDR3 coding sequence is TGTGCCAGCAGTGTTACGGCAGAGGGTGCCGGAAACACCATATATTTT. Its protein is CASSVTAEGAGNTIYF. The chain is built from TRBV2 and TRBJ1-3, with D unclear. The length of the CDR3 is 16 residues. V was trimmed by 4 bases and J by 4 bases, leaving 17 bases between them. CDR1 is SNHLY and CDR2 is FYNNEI in the germline V gene.

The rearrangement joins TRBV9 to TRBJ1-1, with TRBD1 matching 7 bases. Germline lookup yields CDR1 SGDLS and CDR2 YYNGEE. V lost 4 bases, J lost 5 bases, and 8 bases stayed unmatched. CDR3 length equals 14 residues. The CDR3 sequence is CASSTRQGPTEAFF. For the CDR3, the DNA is TGTGCCAGCAGCACCCGACAGGGCCCTACTGAAGCTTTCTTT.

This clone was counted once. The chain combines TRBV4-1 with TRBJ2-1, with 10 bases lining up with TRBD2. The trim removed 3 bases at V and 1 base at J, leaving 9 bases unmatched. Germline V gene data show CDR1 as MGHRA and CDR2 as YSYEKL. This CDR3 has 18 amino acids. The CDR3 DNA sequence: TGCGCCAGCAGCCAGTTACTACTAGCGGGGTATTCCTACAATGAGCAGTTCTTC. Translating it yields CASSQLLLAGYSYNEQFF.

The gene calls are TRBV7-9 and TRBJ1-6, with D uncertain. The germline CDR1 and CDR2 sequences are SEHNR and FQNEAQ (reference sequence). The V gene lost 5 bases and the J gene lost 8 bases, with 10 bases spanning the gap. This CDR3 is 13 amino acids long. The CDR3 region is CASSPLSYSPLHF. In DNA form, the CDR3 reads TGTGCCAGCAGCCCTCTGTCTTATTCACCCCTCCACTTT.

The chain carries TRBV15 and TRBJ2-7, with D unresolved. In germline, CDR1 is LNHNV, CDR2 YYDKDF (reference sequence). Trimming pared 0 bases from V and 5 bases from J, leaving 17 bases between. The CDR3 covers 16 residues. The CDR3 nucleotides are TGTGCCACCAGCAGAGACTGGCGACCCCTAGACGACGAGCAGTACTTC. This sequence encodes CATSRDWRPLDDEQYF.

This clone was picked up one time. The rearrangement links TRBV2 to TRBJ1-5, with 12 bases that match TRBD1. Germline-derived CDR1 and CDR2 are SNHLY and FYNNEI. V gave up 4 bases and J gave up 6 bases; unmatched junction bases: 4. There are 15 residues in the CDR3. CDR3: CASSAGQGASQPQHF. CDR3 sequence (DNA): TGTGCCAGCAGTGCGGGACAGGGGGCAAGTCAGCCCCAGCATTTT.

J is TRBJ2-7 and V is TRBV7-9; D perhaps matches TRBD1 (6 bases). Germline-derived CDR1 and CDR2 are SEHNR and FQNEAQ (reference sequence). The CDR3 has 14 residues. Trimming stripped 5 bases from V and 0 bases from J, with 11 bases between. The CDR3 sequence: CASSPDRHSYEQYF. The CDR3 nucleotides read TGTGCCAGCAGCCCCGACAGGCACTCCTACGAGCAGTACTTC. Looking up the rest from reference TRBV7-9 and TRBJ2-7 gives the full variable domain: DTGVSQNPRHKITKRGQNVTFRCDPISEHNRLYWYRQTLGQGPEFLTYFQNEAQLEKSRLLSDRFSAERPKGSFSTLEIQRTEQGDSAMYLCASSPDRHSYEQYFGPGTRLTVT.

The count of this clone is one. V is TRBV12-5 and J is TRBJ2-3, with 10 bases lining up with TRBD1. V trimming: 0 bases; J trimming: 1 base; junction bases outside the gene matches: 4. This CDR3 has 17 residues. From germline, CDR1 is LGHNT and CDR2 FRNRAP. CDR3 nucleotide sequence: TGTGCTAGTGGTTTGGTACTCGGGACAGGGGGCACAGATACGCAGTATTTT. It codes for CASGLVLGTGGTDTQYF.

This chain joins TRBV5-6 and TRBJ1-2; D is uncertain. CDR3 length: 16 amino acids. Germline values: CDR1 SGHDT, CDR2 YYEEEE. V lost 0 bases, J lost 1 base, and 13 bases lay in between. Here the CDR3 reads CASSLAERNNNYGYTF. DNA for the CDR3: TGTGCCAGCAGCTTGGCGGAGCGAAACAATAACTATGGCTACACCTTC.

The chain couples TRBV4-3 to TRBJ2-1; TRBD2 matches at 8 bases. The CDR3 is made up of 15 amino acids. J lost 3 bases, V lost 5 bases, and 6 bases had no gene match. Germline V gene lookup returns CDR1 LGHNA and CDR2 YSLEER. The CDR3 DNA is TGCGCCAGCAGCACCCGGGAGGGGGTCTACAATGAGCAGTTCTTC. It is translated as CASSTREGVYNEQFF.

CDR3 amino acids: CAGTTGVTYEQYF. CDR3 DNA sequence: TGTGCCGGCACCACAGGGGTAACCTACGAGCAGTACTTC. The V call is TRBV7-9, the J call TRBJ2-7, with 7 positions matching TRBD1. The CDR3 length is 13 residues. The V gene's germline CDR1 is SEHNR and CDR2 FQNEAQ (reference sequence). V was clipped by 11 bases and J by 2 bases; unmatched bases: 9. The complete variable domain, with remaining parts taken from reference TRBV7-9 and TRBJ2-7, reads DTGVSQNPRHKITKRGQNVTFRCDPISEHNRLYWYRQTLGQGPEFLTYFQNEAQLEKSRLLSDRFSAERPKGSFSTLEIQRTEQGDSAMYLCAGTTGVTYEQYFGPGTRLTVT.

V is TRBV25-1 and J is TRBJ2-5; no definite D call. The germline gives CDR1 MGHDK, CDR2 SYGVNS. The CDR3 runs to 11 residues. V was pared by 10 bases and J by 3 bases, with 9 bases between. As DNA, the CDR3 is TGTGCCACCGAAGACAAAGAGACCCAGTACTTC. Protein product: CATEDKETQYF.

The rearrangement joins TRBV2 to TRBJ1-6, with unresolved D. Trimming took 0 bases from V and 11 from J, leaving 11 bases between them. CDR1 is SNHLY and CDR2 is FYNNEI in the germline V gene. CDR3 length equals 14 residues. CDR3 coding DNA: TGTGCCAGCAGTGAAGCCCTCGCGGGGACACCCCTCCACTTT. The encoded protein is CASSEALAGTPLHF.

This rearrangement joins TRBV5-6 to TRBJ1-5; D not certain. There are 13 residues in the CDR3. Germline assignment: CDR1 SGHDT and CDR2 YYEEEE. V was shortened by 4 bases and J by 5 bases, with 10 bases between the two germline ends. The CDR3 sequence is CASSPGIHQPQHF. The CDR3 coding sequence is TGTGCCAGCAGCCCAGGTATCCATCAGCCCCAGCATTTT.

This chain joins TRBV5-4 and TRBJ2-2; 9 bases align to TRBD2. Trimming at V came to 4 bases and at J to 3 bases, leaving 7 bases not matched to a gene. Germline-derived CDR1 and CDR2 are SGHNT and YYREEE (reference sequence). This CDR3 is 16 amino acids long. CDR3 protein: CASSPAGGRYTGELFF. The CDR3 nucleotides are TGTGCCAGCAGCCCCGCGGGGGGGCGGTACACCGGGGAGCTGTTTTTT.

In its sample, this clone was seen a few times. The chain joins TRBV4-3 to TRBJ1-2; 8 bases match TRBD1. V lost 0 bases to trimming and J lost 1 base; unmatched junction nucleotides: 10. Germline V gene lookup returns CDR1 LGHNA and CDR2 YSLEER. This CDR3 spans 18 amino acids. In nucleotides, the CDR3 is TGCGCCAGCAGCCAAGATCGGCAAGCCAGGGGGCGTAACTATGGCTACACCTTC. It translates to CASSQDRQARGRNYGYTF.

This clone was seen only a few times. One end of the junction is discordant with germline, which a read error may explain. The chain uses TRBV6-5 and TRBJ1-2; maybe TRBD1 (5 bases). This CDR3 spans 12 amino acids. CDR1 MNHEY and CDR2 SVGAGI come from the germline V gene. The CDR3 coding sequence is TGTGCCAGCAGCCAAATTGGGCAGGGCTGCACCTTC. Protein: CASSQIGQGCTF.

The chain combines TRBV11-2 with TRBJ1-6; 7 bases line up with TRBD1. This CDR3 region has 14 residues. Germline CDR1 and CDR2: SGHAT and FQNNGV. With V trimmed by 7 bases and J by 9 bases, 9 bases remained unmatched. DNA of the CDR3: TGTGCCAGCACGGGACAGTCGGGCAGTTCACCCCTCCACTTT. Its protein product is CASTGQSGSSPLHF.

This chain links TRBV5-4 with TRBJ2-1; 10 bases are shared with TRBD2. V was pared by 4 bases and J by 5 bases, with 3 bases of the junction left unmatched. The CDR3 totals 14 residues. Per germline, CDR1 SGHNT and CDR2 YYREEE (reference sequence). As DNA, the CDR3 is TGTGCCAGCAGCAGCGGGGGGGAGCACAATGAGCAGTTCTTC. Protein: CASSSGGEHNEQFF.

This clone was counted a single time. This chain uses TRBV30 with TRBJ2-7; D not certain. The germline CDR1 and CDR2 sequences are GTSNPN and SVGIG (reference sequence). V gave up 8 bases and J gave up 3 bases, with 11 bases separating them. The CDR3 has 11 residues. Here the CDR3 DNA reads TGTGCCGCAGACTTAAGCTACGAGCAGTACTTC. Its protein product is CAADLSYEQYF.